This T cell receptor beta chain was captured in a study of cytomegalovirus exposure and HLA in healthy donors. Study in general: Ancestry clustering placed 81% of around 400 genotyped donors in the Caucasian-associated cluster. Whole-study findings and limits: V- and J-gene trimming in TCR beta was tied to a missense DCLRE1C variant by an analysis performed later.

On this clone itself: Its antigen is unidentified.

The V end lost 1 base, the J end lost 4 bases, and 9 bases lay between the germline ends. This CDR3 region has 13 residues. Germline V CDR1 and CDR2: SQVTM, ANQGSEA. Researchers ran the PCR with 60 Vbeta and 13 Jbeta primers. The table came from immunoSEQ multiplex PCR; TCRdb's copy has only in-frame clones and leaves some out. The sample carries roughly 90,000 clones, 85% to 90% recorded once. The sample consisted of PBMCs. The rearrangement uses TRBV29-1 and TRBJ2-3; the D gene is possibly TRBD2 (6 bases). The source is a man younger than 35 in good health and CMV-seronegative. CDR3 sequence (DNA): TGCAGCGTTGAAGGCGGGACGTCAGATACGCAGTATTTT. Residues: CSVEGGTSDTQYF.